Following are 11 T cell receptor beta chains from one sample sequenced in a study of Ad26.COV2.S vaccination and SARS-CoV-2 variants. Stated treatment: approximately 18 received Ad26.COV2.S at low or high dose, single or two shots; 5 received placebo; per-sample allocation not given. Samples analyzed were those drawn on day 63 after the first vaccine or placebo injection. Some clones are missing from TCRdb's copy, which holds only in-frame ones; the method was immunoSEQ multiplex PCR. The sample contains about 350,000 clones, less than 90% of which appear only once. Sequenced here: peripheral blood, sampled in a trial of Ad26.COV2.S vaccine versus placebo. The receptors here all came from a person between 18 and 59 years old who received the Ad26.COV2.S COVID-19 vaccine or a placebo.

A note on this clone: Additional DNA sequences in this sample encode the identical CDR3. This chain uses TRBV7-9 with TRBJ2-5; either TRBD1 or TRBD2 may fit D (6 bases each). Trimming removed 5 bases from V and 3 bases from J, with 10 bases in between. The CDR3 is 13 amino acids. Looked up from germline, CDR1 is SEHNR and CDR2 is FQNEAQ (reference sequence). This CDR3 is CASSPGGEETQYF. In DNA, the CDR3 is TGTGCCAGCAGCCCCGGGGGCGAAGAGACCCAGTACTTC. The full variable domain, rest sourced from reference TRBV7-9 and TRBJ2-5, is DTGVSQNPRHKITKRGQNVTFRCDPISEHNRLYWYRQTLGQGPEFLTYFQNEAQLEKSRLLSDRFSAERPKGSFSTLEIQRTEQGDSAMYLCASSPGGEETQYFGPGTRLLVL.

This chain connects TRBV5-4 to TRBJ2-2; no clear D. The germline V and J ends were trimmed by 3 bases and 5 bases, with 5 bases remaining between them. Germline V gives CDR1 SGHNT, CDR2 YYREEE (reference sequence). The CDR3 totals 12 residues. CDR3 sequence reads: CASSSLTGELFF. The CDR3 DNA follows: TGTGCCAGCAGCTCCTTAACCGGGGAGCTGTTTTTT.

The chain employs TRBV12-3 or TRBV12-4 and TRBJ2-2; no reliable D call. Deletions cut 1 base from V and 6 bases from J, with 6 bases between. This CDR3 has 13 residues. CDR3: CASSLVVSGELFF. CDR3 DNA: TGTGCCAGCAGTTTAGTAGTCTCCGGGGAGCTGTTTTTT.

This clone showed up just once. The J gene is TRBJ1-5, the V gene TRBV11-2, with TRBD1 matching over 7 bases. The V and J ends lost 1 base and 0 bases, in that order; junction bases with no gene match: 9. Germline V gene sequence: CDR1 SGHAT, CDR2 FQNNGV. The CDR3 spans 18 residues. CDR3 in amino acids: CASSLGRGQGISNQPQHF. The CDR3 DNA sequence: TGTGCCAGCAGCTTAGGAAGGGGGCAGGGGATTAGCAATCAGCCCCAGCATTTT.

The chain uses TRBV18 and TRBJ1-2; D might be TRBD1 (5 bases). There are 15 residues in the CDR3. The germline CDR1 and CDR2 sequences are KGHSH and LQKENI. The V and J ends lost 5 bases and 2 bases respectively, with 15 bases between them. The CDR3 nucleotides are TGTGCCAGCTCAAAGGGGCCAGATTTAAACTATGGCTACACCTTC. It is translated as CASSKGPDLNYGYTF.

The CDR3 spells CASSLQYSSTDTQYF. CDR3 sequence (DNA): TGTGCCAGCAGCTTACAATATTCTAGCACAGATACGCAGTATTTT. The chain carries TRBV7-2 and TRBJ2-3; D is ambiguous. The CDR3 length is 15 residues. Trimming shortened V by 2 bases and J by 0 bases, and 9 bases separated the two germline ends. CDR1 is SGHTA, CDR2 FQGNSA, per germline.

The genes are TRBV4-3 and TRBJ2-1, with 9 bases matching TRBD2. Losses at the gene ends were 0 bases for V and 6 bases for J; bases not matched to a gene: 3. The germline V gene encodes CDR1 LGHNA and CDR2 YSLEER. The CDR3 is made up of 15 amino acids. Here the CDR3 reads CASSQDASGVNEQFF. DNA of the CDR3: TGCGCCAGCAGCCAAGACGCTAGCGGGGTCAATGAGCAGTTCTTC.

The chain is built from TRBV7-2 and TRBJ2-2, with D uncertain. V lost 5 bases and J 7 bases, leaving 11 bases between the germline ends. CDR1 and CDR2 (germline): SGHTA, FQGNSA. This CDR3 is built from 13 residues. The chain's CDR3 is CASSGFTGGELFF. CDR3 in DNA: TGTGCCAGCAGCGGATTTACGGGCGGGGAGCTGTTTTTT.

V and J are TRBV19 and TRBJ1-1, with D perhaps TRBD1 (6 bases). V lost 6 bases to trimming and J lost 3 bases, with 11 bases between them. In germline, CDR1 is LNHDA, CDR2 SQIVND (reference sequence). This CDR3 has 13 amino acids. The CDR3 region has the DNA TGTGCCAGTAGCCCACAGGGTGACACTGAAGCTTTCTTT. This gives the protein CASSPQGDTEAFF.

This chain links TRBV5-4 with TRBJ2-3; 8 bases are a match to TRBD2. V lost 0 bases, J lost 1 base, and 1 base stayed unmatched. This CDR3 is built from 15 residues. Germline CDR1 reads SGHNT; CDR2 reads YYREEE (reference sequence). The CDR3 region has the DNA TGTGCCAGCAGCTTGGCGGGGGGGCGCACAGATACGCAGTATTTT. Encoded protein: CASSLAGGRTDTQYF.

This clone was detected once. The rearrangement uses TRBV19 and TRBJ2-4; D possibly matches TRBD1 or TRBD2 (5 bases each). The CDR3 sequence is 13 residues long. Germline assignment: CDR1 LNHDA and CDR2 SQIVND (reference sequence). V gave up 4 bases and J gave up 6 bases, with 10 bases separating them. CDR3 bases: TGTGCCAGTAGTACCCTCGGGGCAAACATTCAGTACTTC. It encodes CASSTLGANIQYF.